The 16 T cell receptor beta chains reported below all come from one sample, sequenced in a study of a mutant IDH1 vaccine in newly diagnosed glioma. Stated time point: week 23, last vaccination. Each vaccine dose was 300 ug of mutant IDH1 20-mer peptide, with topical imiquimod. Here immunoSEQ multiplex PCR was the method, and the copy in TCRdb shows in-frame clones only, minus some. The sample lists tens of thousands of clones, almost 85% occurring once. These TCRs' antigens remain unknown. This material consisted of PBMCs, taken from a glioma patient whose treatment included an IDH1 peptide vaccine. Receptor source: a man aged 25 to 45 with glioma. Some clones in this sample may be carry-over from other donors' samples.

The J gene is TRBJ1-2, the V gene TRBV28; D unclear. Germline CDR1 is MDHEN and CDR2 is SYDVKM. There are 15 residues in the CDR3. The V and J ends lost 4 bases and 8 bases respectively, with 20 bases between them. CDR3 sequence (DNA): TGTGCCAGCAGTTCCGCCGGGGATACCAGCTGGGGCTACACCTTC. Its translation is CASSSAGDTSWGYTF.

The chain carries TRBV28 and TRBJ1-1; no firm D call. In germline, CDR1 is MDHEN, CDR2 SYDVKM. The germline V and J ends were trimmed by 5 bases and 4 bases, with 17 bases remaining between them. The CDR3 extends over 15 amino acids. In nucleotides, the CDR3 is TGTGCCAGCAGTGACCCTGGAGGATCGGGCACTGAAGCTTTCTTT. This translates into CASSDPGGSGTEAFF.

This clone was seen only once. The V call is TRBV7-9, the J call TRBJ1-3; D remains ambiguous. CDR3 length: 18 residues. Germline values: CDR1 SEHNR, CDR2 FQNEAQ (reference sequence). V dropped 5 bases and J dropped 4 bases, with 24 bases sitting between them. The DNA of the CDR3 is TGTGCCAGCAGCCTACGTCGATCGGGTGGTACCGCGGGAAACACCATATATTTT. Translated: CASSLRRSGGTAGNTIYF.

The chain uses TRBV2 and TRBJ2-1; TRBD2 is a possible D gene (7 bases). Germline loops: CDR1 SNHLY, CDR2 FYNNEI. There are 15 residues in the CDR3. The V and J ends lost 6 bases and 6 bases respectively, with 18 bases between them. DNA of the CDR3: TGTGCCAGCAGGTCCCGCGGGGGCCCGAGCAATGAGCAGTTCTTC. Amino acid sequence: CASRSRGGPSNEQFF.

The chain joins TRBV5-4 to TRBJ2-5; D not certain. V dropped 3 bases and J dropped 0 bases, with 6 bases sitting between them. From germline, CDR1 is SGHNT and CDR2 YYREEE (reference sequence). This CDR3 spans 13 amino acids. DNA of the CDR3: TGTGCCAGCAGCTCAGGTCACCAAGAGACCCAGTACTTC. Its protein is CASSSGHQETQYF.

This CDR3 is CASSYPLAGGLNEQFF. CDR3 bases: TGTGCCAGCAGTTACCCACTAGCGGGGGGGCTCAATGAGCAGTTCTTC. V and J are TRBV6-6 and TRBJ2-1, with 13 bases identical to TRBD2. The CDR3 is 16 residues long. Germline CDR1 reads MNHNY; CDR2 reads SVGAGI (reference sequence). The ends lost 2 bases at V and 6 bases at J; junction bases unmatched: 4.

This chain connects TRBV18 to TRBJ1-1; D is possibly TRBD1 (5 bases). V lost 6 bases to trimming and J lost 0 bases, with 8 bases between them. CDR1 KGHSH and CDR2 LQKENI come from the germline V gene. This CDR3 has 13 residues. CDR3 coding DNA: TGTGCCAGCTCCACGACAGTGAACACTGAAGCTTTCTTT. The encoded protein is CASSTTVNTEAFF.

The rearrangement joins TRBV4-2 to TRBJ1-5; D perhaps matches TRBD1 (5 bases). The CDR3 covers 14 residues. Germline V gene lookup returns CDR1 LGHNA and CDR2 YNFKEQ. Trimming stripped 0 bases from V and 5 bases from J, with 8 bases between. CDR3 sequence reads: CASSQDRAHQPQHF. CDR3 DNA: TGTGCCAGCAGCCAAGACAGGGCCCATCAGCCCCAGCATTTT.

This clone was detected only once. The chain uses TRBV30 and TRBJ1-3; D is unclear. V was shortened by 0 bases and J by 4 bases, with 13 bases between the two germline ends. The CDR3 is 15 amino acids. Germline V gives CDR1 GTSNPN, CDR2 SVGIG (reference sequence). CDR3: CAWSVRQALGNTIYF. CDR3 DNA: TGTGCCTGGAGTGTAAGGCAGGCCCTGGGAAACACCATATATTTT. The variable domain in full, with the rest retrieved from reference TRBV30 and TRBJ1-3, is SQTIHQWPATLVQPVGSPLSLECTVEGTSNPNLYWYRQAAGRGLQLLFYSVGIGQISSEVPQNLSASRPQDRQFILSSKKLLLSDSGFYLCAWSVRQALGNTIYFGEGSWLTVV.

V usage is TRBV19 and J usage is TRBJ2-7; 12 bases match TRBD1. The J segment lost 9 bases and the V segment lost 3 bases, leaving 9 bases of the junction unmatched. CDR1 LNHDA and CDR2 SQIVND come from the germline V gene (reference sequence). This CDR3 has 15 amino acids. CDR3 amino acids: CASSMVGQGAIRQYF. DNA of the CDR3: TGTGCCAGTAGTATGGTGGGACAGGGGGCTATAAGGCAGTACTTC.

V usage is TRBV29-1 and J usage is TRBJ1-4; 8 nucleotides match TRBD1. J lost 7 bases, V lost 1 base, and 5 bases had no gene match. The CDR3 extends over 14 amino acids. Germline V CDR1 and CDR2: SQVTM, ANQGSEA. In DNA, the CDR3 is TGCAGCGTTGAAGGAGGACAGGGACGTGAAAAACTGTTTTTT. It is translated as CSVEGGQGREKLFF.

The table lists this clone with a few counts. The chain recombines TRBV2 with TRBJ2-1, with D uncertain. Germline-derived CDR1 and CDR2 are SNHLY and FYNNEI. The ends were cut back, 6 bases at V and 8 bases at J, with 8 bases in the middle. The CDR3 totals 11 residues. Here the CDR3 reads CASRGLDEQFF. The CDR3, as DNA: TGTGCCAGCAGGGGGTTAGATGAGCAGTTCTTC. Using reference TRBV2 and TRBJ2-1 for the parts outside the CDR3, the full variable domain is EPEVTQTPSHQVTQMGQEVILRCVPISNHLYFYWYRQILGQKVEFLVSFYNNEISEKSEIFDDQFSVERPDGSNFTLKIRSTKLEDSAMYFCASRGLDEQFFGPGTRLTVL.

This chain joins TRBV5-4 and TRBJ1-1; possible D gene TRBD1, 6 bases. The CDR3 has 13 residues. The germline V gene has CDR1 SGHNT and CDR2 YYREEE (reference sequence). With 0 bases removed from V and 6 bases from J, the gap between germline ends came to 9 bases. The CDR3: CASSLERGAEAFF. Here the CDR3 DNA reads TGTGCCAGCAGCTTGGAGAGGGGGGCTGAAGCTTTCTTT.

The sample holds a few counts of this clone. The chain is built from TRBV5-1 and TRBJ1-1, with 10 bases identical to TRBD1. Germline CDR1 is SGHRS and CDR2 is YFSETQ. The CDR3 runs to 13 residues. With 3 bases clipped from V and 5 bases from J, the junction kept 1 base outside the gene matches. The CDR3 loop reads CASSSGQGTEAFF. The CDR3 nucleotides are TGCGCCAGCAGCTCGGGACAGGGGACTGAAGCTTTCTTT. The complete variable domain, with remaining parts taken from reference TRBV5-1 and TRBJ1-1, reads KAGVTQTPRYLIKTRGQQVTLSCSPISGHRSVSWYQQTPGQGLQFLFEYFSETQRNKGNFPGRFSGRQFSNSRSEMNVSTLELGDSALYLCASSSGQGTEAFFGQGTRLTVV.

The CDR3 here is CASSSPGLGVDTYEQYF. The CDR3 coding sequence is TGTGCCAGCAGCTCCCCGGGTTTGGGAGTCGACACCTACGAGCAGTACTTC. The chain couples TRBV9 to TRBJ2-7; possibly TRBD2 for D (5 bases). The germline gives CDR1 SGDLS, CDR2 YYNGEE. V shed 4 bases and J shed 2 bases, with 22 bases lying between them. This CDR3 is built from 17 residues.

This clone was seen only a few times. This sequence joins TRBV5-5 and TRBJ1-5, with unresolved D. The CDR3 loop spans 13 amino acids. V lost 2 bases, J lost 4 bases, and 7 bases lay in between. CDR1 is SGHKS and CDR2 is YYEKEE in the germline V gene (reference sequence). The CDR3 region has the DNA TGTGCCAGCAGCTTTGGGCTGAATCAGCCCCAGCATTTT. Residues: CASSFGLNQPQHF.